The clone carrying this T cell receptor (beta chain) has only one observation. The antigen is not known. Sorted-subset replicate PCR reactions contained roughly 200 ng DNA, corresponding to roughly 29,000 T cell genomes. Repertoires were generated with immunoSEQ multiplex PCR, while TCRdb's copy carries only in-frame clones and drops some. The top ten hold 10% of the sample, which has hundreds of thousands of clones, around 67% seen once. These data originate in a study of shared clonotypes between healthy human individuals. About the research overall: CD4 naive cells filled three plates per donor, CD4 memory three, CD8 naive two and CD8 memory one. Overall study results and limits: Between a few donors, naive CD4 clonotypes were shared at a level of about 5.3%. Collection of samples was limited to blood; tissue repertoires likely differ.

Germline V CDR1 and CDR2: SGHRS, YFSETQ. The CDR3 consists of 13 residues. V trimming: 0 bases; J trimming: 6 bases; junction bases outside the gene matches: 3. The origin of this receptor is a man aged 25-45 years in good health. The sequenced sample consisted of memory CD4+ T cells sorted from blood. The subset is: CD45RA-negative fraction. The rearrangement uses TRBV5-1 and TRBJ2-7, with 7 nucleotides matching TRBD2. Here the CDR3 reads CASSLAGRSEQYF. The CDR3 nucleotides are TGCGCCAGCAGCTTGGCCGGGAGGAGCGAGCAGTACTTC.